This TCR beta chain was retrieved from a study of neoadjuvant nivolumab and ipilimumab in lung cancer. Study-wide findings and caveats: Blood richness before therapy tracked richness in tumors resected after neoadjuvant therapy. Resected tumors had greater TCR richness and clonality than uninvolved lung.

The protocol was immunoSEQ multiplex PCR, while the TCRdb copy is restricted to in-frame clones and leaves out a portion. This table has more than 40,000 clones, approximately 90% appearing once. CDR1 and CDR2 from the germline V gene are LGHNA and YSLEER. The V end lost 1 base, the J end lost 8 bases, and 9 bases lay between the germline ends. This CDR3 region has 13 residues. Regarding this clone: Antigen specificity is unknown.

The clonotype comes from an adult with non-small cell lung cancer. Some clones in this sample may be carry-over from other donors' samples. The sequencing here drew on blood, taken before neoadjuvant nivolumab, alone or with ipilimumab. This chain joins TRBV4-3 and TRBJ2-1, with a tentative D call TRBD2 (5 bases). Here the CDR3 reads CASSQALVHEQFF. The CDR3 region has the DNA TGCGCCAGCAGCCAAGCACTAGTTCATGAGCAGTTCTTC.